This is a list of T cell receptor beta chains from one sample in a study of early stage breast cancer tumors. Clones were read by immunoSEQ multiplex PCR, and TCRdb kept only the in-frame ones, dropping some. The sample has 20,000 to 25,000 clones; about 78% are singletons. Sequencing was carried out using blood. These TCRs come from a person in their sixties with breast cancer. Each CDR3 is given with its conserved first and last residue. Each record gives: J gene, CDR3 length, clone size, V gene, D gene, CDR3 DNA, CDR3 protein. The D gene is left open where the match is weak. Some rows have no size entry. The others give once, few or many, or a class for an expanded clone.

>TRBJ1-6|14|once|TRBV7-9|-
TGTGCCAGCAGCTTGGTGGCGGGCAATTCACCCCTCCACTTT
CASSLVAGNSPLHF
>TRBJ2-7|15|-|TRBV7-2|TRBD2
TGTGCCAGCAGCCTAGGGACTAGCGGGAGTTACGAGCAGTACTTC
CASSLGTSGSYEQYF
>TRBJ2-3|16|-|TRBV5-1|-
TGCGCCAGCAGCTTGGTAGTTGGGGGGGGGCCAGATACGCAGTATTTT
CASSLVVGGGPDTQYF
>TRBJ2-5|11|-|TRBV20-1|-
TGCAGTGCTGGGACCGATGACCTCTCCAACTTC
CSAGTDDLSNF
>TRBJ2-1|18|few|TRBV7-2|TRBD2
TGTGCCAGCAGCCTCGGGACTAGCGGGAGGAGAGTGGGAAATGAGCAGTTCTTC
CASSLGTSGRRVGNEQFF
>TRBJ2-3|16|-|TRBV9|TRBD2
TGTGCCAGCAGCGACCCGGGACTAGCGAGAACAGATACGCAGTATTTT
CASSDPGLARTDTQYF
>TRBJ1-1|13|-|TRBV7-8|-
TGTGCCAGCAGCAAGGACGTGAACACTGAAGCTTTCTTT
CASSKDVNTEAFF
>TRBJ2-2|16|-|TRBV6-6|TRBD1
TGTGCCAGCAGCCCCGCGGCAGGGGGTTACACCGGGGAGCTGTTTTTT
CASSPAAGGYTGELFF
>TRBJ1-5|15|-|TRBV5-6|TRBD1
TGTGCCAGCAGCCGACAGGGCCCTCGGCGTCAGCCCCAGCATTTT
CASSRQGPRRQPQHF
>TRBJ2-4|18|-|TRBV18|TRBD2
TGTGCCAGCTCCCACCGGCCACTAGCGGGAGTGGCCAAAAACATTCAGTACTTC
CASSHRPLAGVAKNIQYF
>TRBJ2-1|16|-|TRBV11-3|TRBD2
TGTGCCAGCAGCCGACCGGGACTAGCGGGTTACAATGAGCAGTTCTTC
CASSRPGLAGYNEQFF
>TRBJ1-1|12|once|TRBV7-2|-
TGTGCCAGCAGCCCAGCCAACGGTGAAGCTTTCTTT
CASSPANGEAFF
>TRBJ1-5|15|few|TRBV27|-
TGTGCCAGCAGCCTCCGGGACGGGAGGGGTCAGCCCCAGCATTTT
CASSLRDGRGQPQHF
>TRBJ1-1|18|-|TRBV7-8|-
TGTGCCAGCAGTAATACTCAGGGTGGGAGGAGAAAGGACACTGAAGCTTTCTTT
CASSNTQGGRRKDTEAFF
>TRBJ2-7|14|-|TRBV10-3|TRBD1
TGTGCCATCAGTGAAGGGGGCGCGGCCTACGAGCAGTACTTC
CAISEGGAAYEQYF
>TRBJ1-3|16|few|TRBV9|TRBD1
TGTGCCAGCAGCCCTAACCCAGACAGGGTCGGAAACACCATATATTTT
CASSPNPDRVGNTIYF
>TRBJ2-7|14|-|TRBV9|TRBD2
TGTGCCAGCAGCGTAGGGCGGGGGGAATACGAGCAGTACTTC
CASSVGRGEYEQYF
>TRBJ1-1|14|-|TRBV6-1|-
TGTGCCAGCAGTGAACAGGGTATCTCGACTGAAGCTTTCTTT
CASSEQGISTEAFF
>TRBJ1-3|15|once|TRBV11-2|-
TGTGCCAGCAGCTTCCCCGGAAGGGCTGGAAACACCATATATTTT
CASSFPGRAGNTIYF
>TRBJ1-1|15|-|TRBV7-9|TRBD1
TGTGCCAGCAGCTTAGAGGGACAGGAGGGGACTGAAGCTTTCTTT
CASSLEGQEGTEAFF
>TRBJ1-2|13|few|TRBV7-2|TRBD1
TGTGCCAGCAGCTTAGTAGGGGGCGAGGGCTACACCTTC
CASSLVGGEGYTF
>TRBJ2-7|17|-|TRBV2|TRBD2
TGTGCCAGCAGTGAACTAGGAAGCGGGGGAGACTCCTACGAGCAGTACTTC
CASSELGSGGDSYEQYF
>TRBJ1-4|13|-|TRBV28|TRBD1
TGTGCCAGCAGAACAGGGGTAGTTGAAAAACTGTTTTTT
CASRTGVVEKLFF
>TRBJ2-1|17|-|TRBV7-9|-
TGTGCCAGCAGCCCCATCTGGAGTGGGAGCTCCTACAATGAGCAGTTCTTC
CASSPIWSGSSYNEQFF
>TRBJ2-7|15|-|TRBV7-3|TRBD1
TGTGCCAGCAGCTTAAACCCGGACAGGGCCTACGAGCAGTACTTC
CASSLNPDRAYEQYF
>TRBJ2-7|13|-|TRBV19|TRBD1
TGTGCCAGTAGCCCGACAGGGAAGTACGAGCAGTACTTC
CASSPTGKYEQYF
>TRBJ2-3|14|-|TRBV30|-
TGTGCCTGGAGTAAGGCGGGAATCACAGATACGCAGTATTTT
CAWSKAGITDTQYF
>TRBJ2-7|13|-|TRBV30|-
TGTGCCTGGAGTGTAGTCCTAAACTACGAGCAGTACTTC
CAWSVVLNYEQYF
>TRBJ1-6|15|-|TRBV6-1|TRBD1
TGTGCCAGCAGTGAGGCGACAGGGAGGGACTCACCCCTCCACTTT
CASSEATGRDSPLHF
>TRBJ1-3|15|-|TRBV19|-
TGTGCCAGTAGTTGGGGACAAAGCTCTGGAAACACCATATATTTT
CASSWGQSSGNTIYF
>TRBJ2-7|15|-|TRBV21-1|-
TGTGCCAGCAGCAAAGCTCACTACCTACTCTACGAGCAGTACTTC
CASSKAHYLLYEQYF
>TRBJ1-2|13|few|TRBV5-4|TRBD1
TGTGCCAGCAGCCTCAGACAGGGGGCTGGCTACACCTTC
CASSLRQGAGYTF
>TRBJ1-2|15|-|TRBV21-1|-
TGTGCCAGCAGCAAAATGGGACAGAGGAACTATGGCTACACCTTC
CASSKMGQRNYGYTF
>TRBJ2-5|16|-|TRBV4-2|TRBD2
TGTGCCAGCAGCCCCAATTCGCGGGGGTCCCAAGAGACCCAGTACTTC
CASSPNSRGSQETQYF
>TRBJ1-6|15|-|TRBV27|TRBD1
TGTGCCAGCAGTTTATCGACAGGGATGGATTCACCCCTCCACTTT
CASSLSTGMDSPLHF